This TCR beta chain was recorded in a study of CD8 T cells in ankylosing spondylitis. Findings of the study overall: The study identified a TCR beta motif of under 10 highly homologous variants that appeared characteristic of ankylosing spondylitis blood. Matched synovial fluid from ankylosing spondylitis patients was reported to be enriched for disease-linked clones. Relatively rare in peripheral blood, disease-linked clones were also CD8+. Earlier studies detected some motif variants in reactive arthritis synovial fluid and blood.

The V segment lost 4 bases and the J segment 5 bases; nucleotides outside the gene matches: 8. This CDR3 spans 15 amino acids. Germline CDR1 reads LGHDT; CDR2 reads YNNKEL (reference sequence). Quantitative barcoded 5'-RACE was used to prepare TCR beta libraries. TCRdb reprocessed the 5' RACE reads with MiXCR, giving one entry per CDR3 protein. This table holds about 220,000 distinct CDR3 sequences, 6% to 8% found once. This clonotype was counted at least ten times. No antigen is known for it. The chain recombines TRBV3-1 with TRBJ1-5; 7 bases fit TRBD1. Sequences were obtained from blood, either unsorted or a sorted T cell fraction (not recorded which). This receptor was identified in a male donor with ankylosing spondylitis. For the CDR3, the DNA is TGTGCCAGCAGCCCGGACAGGCCAGGGTATCAGCCCCAGCATTTT. Translated, it gives CASSPDRPGYQPQHF.